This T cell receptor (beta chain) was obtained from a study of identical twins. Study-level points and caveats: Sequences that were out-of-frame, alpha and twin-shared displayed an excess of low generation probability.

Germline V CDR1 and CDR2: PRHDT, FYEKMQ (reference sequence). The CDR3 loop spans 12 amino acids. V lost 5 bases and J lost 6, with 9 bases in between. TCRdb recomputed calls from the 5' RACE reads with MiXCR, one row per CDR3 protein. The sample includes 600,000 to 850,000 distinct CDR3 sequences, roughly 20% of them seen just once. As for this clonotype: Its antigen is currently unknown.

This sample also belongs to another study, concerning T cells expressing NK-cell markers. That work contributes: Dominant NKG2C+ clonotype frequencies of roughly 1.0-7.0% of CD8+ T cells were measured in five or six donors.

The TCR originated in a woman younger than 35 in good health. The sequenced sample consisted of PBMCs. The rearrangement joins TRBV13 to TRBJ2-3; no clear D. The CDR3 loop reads CASSAGRDTQYF. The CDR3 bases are TGTGCCAGCAGCGCAGGCAGGGATACGCAGTATTTT.